Listed below are T cell receptor beta chains from one sample, sequenced in a study of PD-L1 blockade in urothelial cancer. Generated by immunoSEQ multiplex PCR, the TCRdb table keeps only in-frame clones and is missing some. The sample lists 90,000 or so clones, roughly 90% occurring once. Sequences were derived from PBMCs, sampled around atezolizumab (anti-PD-L1) treatment. These receptors were obtained from a woman of 80 years or more with urothelial cancer. The CDR3 runs from the conserved cysteine through the conserved F or W. The order of the fields is V gene, clone size, D gene, J gene, CDR3 DNA, CDR3 protein. A D gene is named only where the DNA matches it firmly. Expanded clones are given a class, and other clones once, few, many or no size at all.

TRBV4-2	-	-	TRBJ2-1	TGTGCCAGCAGCCAAGCGCCGGTGCTGAATGAGCAGTTCTTC	CASSQAPVLNEQFF
TRBV7-9	-	-	TRBJ2-7	TGTGCCAGCAGCCCGATTATGGGGACTTACGAGCAGTACTTC	CASSPIMGTYEQYF
TRBV9	-	TRBD1	TRBJ2-1	TGTGCCAGCAGCGTCGGGACAGGGGGGTGGTTCGATGAGCAGTTCTTC	CASSVGTGGWFDEQFF
TRBV20-1	-	TRBD2	TRBJ2-1	TGCAGTCTTTATAGCGGGGATGAGCAGTTCTTC	CSLYSGDEQFF
TRBV19	-	TRBD1	TRBJ2-2	TGTGCCAGTAGTATAGGGTCAGGGGGCGGGGAGCTGTTTTTT	CASSIGSGGGELFF
TRBV7-3	-	-	TRBJ2-6	TGTGCCAGCTCCCTCGCCCTCAGCTCTGGGGCCAACGTCCTGACTTTC	CASSLALSSGANVLTF
TRBV13	-	-	TRBJ2-6	TGTGCCAGCAGCGAAAGCGGGGCCAACGTCCTGACTTTC	CASSESGANVLTF
TRBV14	-	TRBD2	TRBJ2-7	TGTGCCAGCAGCCGAGGGGGACTAGTCCACGAGCAGTACTTC	CASSRGGLVHEQYF
TRBV19	once	TRBD1	TRBJ1-1	TGTGGTACAGGGGGGACCGGGGCTGAAGCTTTCTTT	CGTGGTGAEAFF
TRBV28	-	TRBD1	TRBJ2-7	TGTGCCAGCAGTTTTAGGTCAGGGGGCCTGGACGAGCAGTACTTC	CASSFRSGGLDEQYF
TRBV5-1	-	-	TRBJ2-2	TGCGCCAGCAGCTTGGGGCATTCGAACACCGGGGAGCTGTTTTTT	CASSLGHSNTGELFF
TRBV5-5	-	TRBD1	TRBJ2-4	TGTGCCAGCAGCTTAAGACAGGGTACGAACATTCAGTACTTC	CASSLRQGTNIQYF
TRBV4-2	-	TRBD2	TRBJ2-1	TGTGCCAGCAGCCCGGGGCCCCTAGCGGCCTCCTACAATGAGCAGTTCTTC	CASSPGPLAASYNEQFF
TRBV19	-	-	TRBJ2-2	TGTGCCAGTCCCACAGGGAACACCGGGGAGCTGTTTTTT	CASPTGNTGELFF
TRBV4-2	-	TRBD2	TRBJ2-3	TGTGCCAGCAGCCAAGAGACTAGCGGGATGGGGGATTCGCAGTATTTT	CASSQETSGMGDSQYF
TRBV21-1	few	-	TRBJ1-5	TGTGCCAGCAGCATCAGAAATCAGCCCCAGCATTTT	CASSIRNQPQHF
TRBV30	-	TRBD2	TRBJ2-1	TGTGCCTGGAGTGTGAGAAAACTAGCGGGATCTTACAATGAGCAGTTCTTC	CAWSVRKLAGSYNEQFF
TRBV30	-	TRBD1	TRBJ2-2	TGTGCCTGGAGGGGGACAGGGGTGAACACCGGGGAGCTGTTTTTT	CAWRGTGVNTGELFF
TRBV5-4	-	TRBD1	TRBJ1-2	TGTGCCAGCAGCTTTGGGCGGGGACAGGGAGATTATGGCTACACCTTC	CASSFGRGQGDYGYTF
TRBV15	-	-	TRBJ1-1	TGTGCCACCAGCAGATCACAGGGTATGATGACTGAAGCTTTCTTT	CATSRSQGMMTEAFF
TRBV28	-	-	TRBJ2-7	TGTGCCAGCAGGGGCCAGGCGGGGACCACCTACGAGCAGTACTTC	CASRGQAGTTYEQYF
TRBV5-4	-	-	TRBJ2-3	TGTGCCAGCAGCTTGGGACAGCTCACAGATACGCAGTATTTT	CASSLGQLTDTQYF
TRBV6-1	-	-	TRBJ2-3	TGTGCCAGCAGTTTAAGAGGCTCGGCTGCAGATACGCAGTATTTT	CASSLRGSAADTQYF
TRBV6-4	-	-	TRBJ2-1	TGTGCCAGCAGTGAGGAGTATAGCTCCTACAATGAGCAGTTCTTC	CASSEEYSSYNEQFF
TRBV5-4	-	-	TRBJ2-5	TGTGCCAGCAGCTTGGACCGCGGGAATTCTGAGACCCAGTACTTC	CASSLDRGNSETQYF
TRBV19	-	TRBD2	TRBJ2-1	TGTGCCAGTAGCGGACTAGCGGGGTACAATGAGCAGTTCTTC	CASSGLAGYNEQFF
TRBV7-9	-	TRBD1	TRBJ2-4	TGTGCCAGCAGCTTAACCAGGGGGCTAGCCAAAAACATTCAGTACTTC	CASSLTRGLAKNIQYF
TRBV9	-	-	TRBJ2-7	TGTGCCAGCAGCCCCCAGGTGGGGCGGTACTACGAGCAGTACTTC	CASSPQVGRYYEQYF
TRBV5-1	-	-	TRBJ2-1	TGCGCCAGCAGCGATACAGGGTATTCCTACAATGAGCAGTTCTTC	CASSDTGYSYNEQFF
TRBV18	-	-	TRBJ2-7	TGTGCCAGCTCACAGAACTACTACGAGCAGTACTTC	CASSQNYYEQYF
TRBV28	-	-	TRBJ2-1	TGTGCCACCTTGGGGCGGGAAGAGCAGTTCTTC	CATLGREEQFF
TRBV25-1	-	-	TRBJ1-5	TGTGCCAGCAGTGATGCTGGTATCCCGGCCCAGCATTTT	CASSDAGIPAQHF
TRBV28	-	-	TRBJ1-2	TGTGCCAGCGGGGGAGGCTATGGCTACACCTTC	CASGGGYGYTF
TRBV15	-	TRBD2	TRBJ2-7	TGTGCCACCAGTAGGACTAGCGGGAGGACGGGAGAGCAGTACTTC	CATSRTSGRTGEQYF
TRBV15	-	TRBD1	TRBJ2-5	TGTGCCACCAGCAGCGTTATGGGCAGGGGGCAAGAGACCCAGTACTTC	CATSSVMGRGQETQYF
TRBV18	-	TRBD1	TRBJ1-1	TGTGCCAGCCAAACAGGGGCTCGCGTGAACACTGAAGCTTTCTTT	CASQTGARVNTEAFF
TRBV6-6	-	TRBD2	TRBJ2-1	TGTGCCAGCGGTACTAGCGGGGTTACCTACAATGAGCAGTTCTTC	CASGTSGVTYNEQFF